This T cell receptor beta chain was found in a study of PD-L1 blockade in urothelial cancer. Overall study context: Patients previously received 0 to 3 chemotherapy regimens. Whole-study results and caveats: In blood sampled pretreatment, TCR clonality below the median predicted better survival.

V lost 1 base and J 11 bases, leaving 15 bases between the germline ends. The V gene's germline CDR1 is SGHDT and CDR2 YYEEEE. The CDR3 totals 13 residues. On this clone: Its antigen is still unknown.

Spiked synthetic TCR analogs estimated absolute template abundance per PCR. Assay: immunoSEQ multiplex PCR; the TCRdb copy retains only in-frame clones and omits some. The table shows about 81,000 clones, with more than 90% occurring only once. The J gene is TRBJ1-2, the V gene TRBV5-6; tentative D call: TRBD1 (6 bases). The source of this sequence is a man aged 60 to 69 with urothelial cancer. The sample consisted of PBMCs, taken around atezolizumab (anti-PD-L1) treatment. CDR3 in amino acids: CASSLKDSAWYTF. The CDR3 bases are TGTGCCAGCAGCTTGAAGGACAGCGCCTGGTACACCTTC.